This T cell receptor (beta chain) was sequenced for a study of blood T cell repertoires in COVID-19. CDR3 size: 14 residues. V lost 2 bases and J 6 bases, leaving 11 bases between the germline ends. Germline V CDR1 and CDR2: MNHEY, SVGAGI. Participants had their cohort set by participant-reported clinical history. The method was immunoSEQ multiplex PCR; TCRdb's version includes in-frame clones alone and lacks a portion of them. This table holds about 320,000 clones, less than 85% found once. The chain carries TRBV6-5 and TRBJ1-5; D is uncertain. The clonotype originates from a woman aged 25 to 45 who had been exposed to COVID-19. The sample taken for sequencing was PBMCs or T cells enriched from blood (not recorded which). The CDR3 spells CASSYRDRGQPQHF. CDR3 coding DNA: TGTGCCAGCAGTTACCGGGATCGGGGTCAGCCCCAGCATTTT.